Below, 18 T cell receptor beta chains from the same sample are listed, as sequenced in a study of beta chain features in type 1 diabetes. No antigen has been identified for these receptors. Study-wide results and limits: All four CD4+ subsets of Type 1 diabetes patients contained TCRB CDR3s that were moderately but significantly shorter.

The authors reverse transcribed all of the isolated RNA, so sequencing captured expressed TCRB transcripts. Some clones are missing from TCRdb's copy, which holds only in-frame ones; the method was immunoSEQ multiplex PCR. The sample has 150,000 or so clones; around 8.4% are singletons. The sequenced sample consisted of central memory CD4+ T cells from blood. All receptors derive from a woman younger than 30 with type 1 diabetes.

The gene calls are TRBV2 and TRBJ1-2, with TRBD1 matching over 7 bases. The CDR3 consists of 13 residues. V lost 6 bases to trimming and J lost 7 bases; unmatched junction nucleotides: 8. Germline CDR1 and CDR2: SNHLY and FYNNEI. The CDR3 sequence is CASSSGQARGYTF. The CDR3 nucleotides are TGTGCCAGCAGCTCAGGACAGGCCCGTGGCTACACCTTC.

This clone appeared many times. Other DNA sequences of this sample code for an identical CDR3. The chain is built from TRBV18 and TRBJ2-3; D is ambiguous. Germline CDR1 is KGHSH and CDR2 is LQKENI. This CDR3 has 13 residues. The ends were cut back, 5 bases at V and 4 bases at J, with 10 bases in the middle. CDR3 protein: CASSSGVPDTQYF. DNA of the CDR3: TGTGCCAGCTCATCCGGAGTCCCAGATACGCAGTATTTT.

In its sample, this clone was seen a few times. The CDR3, as DNA: TGTGCCAGCAGCTTGGGGGCGACAGGCGCAACTTCCAGCTATGGCTACACCTTC. Translation: CASSLGATGATSSYGYTF. The rearrangement links TRBV7-2 to TRBJ1-2; TRBD1 might be the D (6 bases). Trimming removed 3 bases at V and 4 bases at J, with 24 bases between. This CDR3 is 18 amino acids long. Germline assignment: CDR1 SGHTA and CDR2 FQGNSA.

In its sample, this clone was seen a few times. The chain is built from TRBV11-3 and TRBJ1-1; TRBD1 matches 8 bases. Germline CDR1 is SGHNT and CDR2 is YENEEA. After removal of 4 bases from V and 3 bases from J, the junction contained 4 bases not matched to a gene. This CDR3 spans 14 amino acids. The CDR3 DNA follows: TGTGCCAGCAGCTCCGAGGACAGGGACACTGAAGCTTTCTTT. This sequence encodes CASSSEDRDTEAFF. Drawing the rest from reference TRBV11-3 and TRBJ1-1, the complete variable domain is EAGVVQSPRYKIIEKKQPVAFWCNPISGHNTLYWYLQNLGQGPELLIRYENEEAVDDSQLPKDRFSAERLKGVDSTLKIQPAELGDSAVYLCASSSEDRDTEAFFGQGTRLTVV.

This clone has a handful of counts. The chain links TRBV5-1 to TRBJ2-7; 7 nucleotides align to TRBD1. The germline CDR1 and CDR2 sequences are SGHRS and YFSETQ. The CDR3 extends over 14 amino acids. V shed 4 bases and J 2 bases; nucleotides not matched to a gene: 6. The CDR3: CASSLGQAAYEQYF. The CDR3 DNA sequence: TGCGCCAGCAGCCTCGGACAGGCCGCCTACGAGCAGTACTTC.

This clone was seen more than once but under ten times. This chain connects TRBV7-9 to TRBJ1-1, with 12 bases fitting TRBD1. The germline CDR1 and CDR2 sequences are SEHNR and FQNEAQ (reference sequence). V lost 4 bases and J lost 4; bases outside the gene matches: 1. The CDR3 spans 14 residues. The CDR3 spells CASSWGQGATEAFF. As DNA, the CDR3 is TGTGCCAGCAGCTGGGGACAGGGGGCCACTGAAGCTTTCTTT.

J is TRBJ2-5 and V is TRBV6-6; the D gene is possibly TRBD2 (6 bases). Trimming stripped 7 bases from V and 6 bases from J, with 12 bases between. The CDR3 extends over 12 amino acids. Germline lookup yields CDR1 MNHNY and CDR2 SVGAGI (reference sequence). CDR3: CASNRESKTQYF. In DNA form, the CDR3 reads TGTGCCAGCAACCGGGAGAGCAAGACCCAGTACTTC.

The chain is built from TRBV15 and TRBJ1-2, with TRBD1 matching over 9 bases. This CDR3 region has 15 residues. From germline, CDR1 is LNHNV and CDR2 YYDKDF (reference sequence). V shed 2 bases and J 8 bases; nucleotides not matched to a gene: 9. This CDR3 is CATSRPFGQGKGYTF. CDR3 nucleotides: TGTGCCACCAGCAGACCCTTTGGACAGGGGAAAGGCTACACCTTC.

The gene calls are TRBV4-3 and TRBJ1-2, with D possibly TRBD1 on 5 matching bases. Germline loops: CDR1 LGHNA, CDR2 YSLEER. This CDR3 comprises 15 residues. Trimming removed 1 base from V and 5 bases from J, with 14 bases in between. The CDR3 reads CASSQADQGSYGYTF. In DNA form, the CDR3 reads TGCGCCAGCAGCCAAGCGGACCAGGGATCTTATGGCTACACCTTC.

The chain carries TRBV30 and TRBJ2-7, with 8 bases aligning to TRBD2. V shed 5 bases and J 2 bases; nucleotides not matched to a gene: 11. Germline V gives CDR1 GTSNPN, CDR2 SVGIG (reference sequence). This CDR3 contains 15 residues. Written as DNA, the CDR3 is TGTGCCTGGGGTAACCCGGGACTAGTGGCCTACGAGCAGTACTTC. Amino acid sequence: CAWGNPGLVAYEQYF.

This clone has more than one count but fewer than ten. The rearrangement joins TRBV2 to TRBJ1-6; 8 bases fit TRBD1. The CDR3 runs to 15 residues. With V trimmed by 6 bases and J by 5 bases, 6 bases remained unmatched. The germline gives CDR1 SNHLY, CDR2 FYNNEI. The CDR3 bases are TGTGCCAGCAGCGCCAGGGGGCAAAATAATTCACCCCTCCACTTT. As protein: CASSARGQNNSPLHF.

This clone was picked up a small number of times. This chain uses TRBV7-2 with TRBJ1-1, with D possibly matching TRBD1 (5 bases). Germline V gives CDR1 SGHTA, CDR2 FQGNSA. The CDR3 totals 12 residues. V shed 6 bases and J shed 1 base, with 6 bases lying between them. CDR3 in amino acids: CASRGQNTEAFF. For the CDR3, the DNA is TGTGCCAGCAGGGGGCAGAACACTGAAGCTTTCTTT.

The chain combines TRBV1 with TRBJ2-2; the table assigns TRBD2, which was not confirmed against the DNA. TRBV1 is recorded as a pseudogene. The CDR3 has 17 amino acids. CDR3 loop: CTSSLWGGLAGFGELFF. The DNA for the CDR3 is TGCACCAGCAGCCTCTGGGGCGGACTAGCGGGATTCGGGGAGCTGTTTTTT.

The chain links TRBV7-9 to TRBJ2-7; D gene unclear. V was shortened by 0 bases and J by 3 bases, with 12 bases between the two germline ends. Germline V gene lookup returns CDR1 SEHNR and CDR2 FQNEAQ (reference sequence). This CDR3 is 15 amino acids long. CDR3 nucleotides: TGTGCCAGCAGCTTAGCGGCCAGTTCAATCTACGAGCAGTACTTC. It encodes CASSLAASSIYEQYF.

Only a few counts were recorded for this clone. The chain has TRBV4-3 and TRBJ2-7; 9 bases align to TRBD2. Trimming removed 0 bases from V and 2 bases from J; junction bases left unmatched: 5. CDR3 size: 16 residues. Germline CDR1 and CDR2: LGHNA and YSLEER. CDR3 in amino acids: CASSQDGLASTYEQYF. The CDR3 DNA reads TGCGCCAGCAGCCAAGACGGACTAGCGAGCACCTACGAGCAGTACTTC.

This clone came up a few times. The chain couples TRBV10-3 to TRBJ2-3, with TRBD1 matching 9 bases. Germline CDR1 ENHRY, CDR2 SYGVKD. The CDR3 length is 16 residues. The V gene end was trimmed by 6 bases and the J gene end by 2 bases; junction bases not matched to a gene: 9. CDR3 sequence: CAIREGTGQYTDTQYF. The CDR3 bases are TGTGCCATCAGGGAGGGGACAGGGCAATACACAGATACGCAGTATTTT.

The rearrangement links TRBV11-1 to TRBJ1-5, with a weak D call TRBD1 (5 bases). The V and J ends lost 5 bases and 4 bases respectively, with 9 bases between them. This CDR3 contains 13 residues. Looked up from germline, CDR1 is SGHAT and CDR2 is FQDESV (reference sequence). The CDR3 reads CASSVAGNQPQHF. CDR3 sequence (DNA): TGTGCCAGCAGCGTGGCAGGGAATCAGCCCCAGCATTTT. The complete variable domain, with remaining parts taken from reference TRBV11-1 and TRBJ1-5, reads EAEVAQSPRYKITEKSQAVAFWCDPISGHATLYWYRQILGQGPELLVQFQDESVVDDSQLPKDRFSAERLKGVDSTLKIQPAELGDSAMYLCASSVAGNQPQHFGDGTRLSIL.

The chain joins TRBV4-3 to TRBJ2-7; possibly TRBD2 for D (6 bases). The CDR3 runs to 14 residues. The germline gives CDR1 LGHNA, CDR2 YSLEER. The germline V and J ends were trimmed by 2 bases and 6 bases, with 14 bases remaining between them. The CDR3 loop reads CASSQYGHGGEQYF. The CDR3 DNA reads as TGCGCCAGCAGCCAATATGGACACGGGGGCGAGCAGTACTTC.